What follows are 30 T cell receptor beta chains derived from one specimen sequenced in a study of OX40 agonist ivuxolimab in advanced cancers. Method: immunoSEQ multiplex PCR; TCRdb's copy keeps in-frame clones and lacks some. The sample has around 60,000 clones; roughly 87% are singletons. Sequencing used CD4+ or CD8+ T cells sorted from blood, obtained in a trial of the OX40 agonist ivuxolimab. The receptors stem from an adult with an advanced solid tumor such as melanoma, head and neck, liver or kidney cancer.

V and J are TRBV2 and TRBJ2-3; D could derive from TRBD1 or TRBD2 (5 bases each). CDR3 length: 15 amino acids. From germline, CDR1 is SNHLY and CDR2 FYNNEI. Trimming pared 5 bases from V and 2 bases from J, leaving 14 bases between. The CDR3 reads CASSSSGRITDTQYF. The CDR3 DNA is TGTGCCAGCAGTTCCTCGGGGCGGATCACAGATACGCAGTATTTT.

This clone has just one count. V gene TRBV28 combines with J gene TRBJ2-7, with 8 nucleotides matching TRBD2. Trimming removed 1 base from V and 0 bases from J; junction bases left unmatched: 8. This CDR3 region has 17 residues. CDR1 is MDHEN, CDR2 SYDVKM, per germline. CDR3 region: CASSLSRGGHFSYEQYF. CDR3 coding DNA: TGTGCCAGCAGTTTATCCCGGGGGGGACACTTCTCCTACGAGCAGTACTTC.

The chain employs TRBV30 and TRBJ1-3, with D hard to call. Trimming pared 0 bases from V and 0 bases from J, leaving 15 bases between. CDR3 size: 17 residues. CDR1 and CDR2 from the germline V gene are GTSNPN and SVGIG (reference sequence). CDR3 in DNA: TGTGCCTGGAGTGTAGGGTTGACCTCGAGCTCTGGAAACACCATATATTTT. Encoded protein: CAWSVGLTSSSGNTIYF.

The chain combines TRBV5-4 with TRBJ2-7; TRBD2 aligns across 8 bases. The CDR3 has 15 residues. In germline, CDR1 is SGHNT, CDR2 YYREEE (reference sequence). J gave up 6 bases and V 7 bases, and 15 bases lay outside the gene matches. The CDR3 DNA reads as TGTGCCAGCGCTCGGGAGGGCAGGGGACGTTTCGAGCAGTACTTC. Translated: CASAREGRGRFEQYF.

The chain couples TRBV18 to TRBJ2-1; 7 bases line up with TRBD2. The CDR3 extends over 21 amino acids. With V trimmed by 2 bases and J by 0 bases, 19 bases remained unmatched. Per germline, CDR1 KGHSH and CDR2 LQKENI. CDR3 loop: CASSPSLGGNSDSSSYNEQFF. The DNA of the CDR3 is TGTGCCAGCTCACCATCCCTGGGAGGGAATAGCGATTCTAGCTCCTACAATGAGCAGTTCTTC.

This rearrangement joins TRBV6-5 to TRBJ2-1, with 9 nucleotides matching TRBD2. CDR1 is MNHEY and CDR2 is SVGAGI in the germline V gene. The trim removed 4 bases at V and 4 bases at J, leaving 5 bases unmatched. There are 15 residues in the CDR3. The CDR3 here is CASSSLAGPYNEQFF. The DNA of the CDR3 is TGTGCCAGCAGTTCCCTAGCGGGACCTTACAATGAGCAGTTCTTC.

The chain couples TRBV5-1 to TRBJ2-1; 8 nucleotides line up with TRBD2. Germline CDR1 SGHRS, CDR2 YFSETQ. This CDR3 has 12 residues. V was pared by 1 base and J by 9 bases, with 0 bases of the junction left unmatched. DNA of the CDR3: TGCGCCAGCAGCTTGACTAGCGGTGAGCAGTTCTTC. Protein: CASSLTSGEQFF. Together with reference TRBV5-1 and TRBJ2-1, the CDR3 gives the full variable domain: KAGVTQTPRYLIKTRGQQVTLSCSPISGHRSVSWYQQTPGQGLQFLFEYFSETQRNKGNFPGRFSGRQFSNSRSEMNVSTLELGDSALYLCASSLTSGEQFFGPGTRLTVL.

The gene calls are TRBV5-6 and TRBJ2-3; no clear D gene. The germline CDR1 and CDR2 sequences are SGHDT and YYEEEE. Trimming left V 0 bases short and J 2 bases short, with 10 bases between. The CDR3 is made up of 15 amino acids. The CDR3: CASSLVGDTTDTQYF. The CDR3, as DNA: TGTGCCAGCAGCTTGGTAGGAGACACCACAGATACGCAGTATTTT.

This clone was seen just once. DNA of the CDR3: TGTGCCAGCAGCTTGGCCCGGGTAGAAACCGGGGAGCTGTTTTTT. The encoded protein is CASSLARVETGELFF. The chain recombines TRBV5-5 with TRBJ2-2; no clear D gene. CDR1 and CDR2 from the germline V gene are SGHKS and YYEKEE (reference sequence). The ends were cut back, 0 bases at V and 5 bases at J, with 11 bases in the middle. This CDR3 has 15 residues. Supplemented by reference TRBV5-5 and TRBJ2-2, the full variable domain reads DAGVTQSPTHLIKTRGQQVTLRCSPISGHKSVSWYQQVLGQGPQFIFQYYEKEERGRGNFPDRFSARQFPNYSSELNVNALLLGDSALYLCASSLARVETGELFFGEGSRLTVL.

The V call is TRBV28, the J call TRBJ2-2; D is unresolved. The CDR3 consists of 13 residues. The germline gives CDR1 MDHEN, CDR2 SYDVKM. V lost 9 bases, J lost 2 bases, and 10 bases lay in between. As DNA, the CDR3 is TGTGCCAGTAGAACCACAAACACCGGGGAGCTGTTTTTT. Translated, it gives CASRTTNTGELFF.

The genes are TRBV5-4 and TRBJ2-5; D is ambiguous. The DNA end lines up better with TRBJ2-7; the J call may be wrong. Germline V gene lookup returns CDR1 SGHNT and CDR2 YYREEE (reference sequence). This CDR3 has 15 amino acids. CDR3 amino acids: CASSSRQVNSYEQYF. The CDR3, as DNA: TGTGCCAGCAGCAGCAGGCAGGTAAACTCCTACGAGCAGTACTTC.

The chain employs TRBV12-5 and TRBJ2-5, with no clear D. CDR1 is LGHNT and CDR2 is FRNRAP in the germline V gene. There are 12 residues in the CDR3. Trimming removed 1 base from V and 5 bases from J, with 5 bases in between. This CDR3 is CASGLGRETQYF. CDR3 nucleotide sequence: TGTGCTAGTGGTTTGGGAAGGGAGACCCAGTACTTC.

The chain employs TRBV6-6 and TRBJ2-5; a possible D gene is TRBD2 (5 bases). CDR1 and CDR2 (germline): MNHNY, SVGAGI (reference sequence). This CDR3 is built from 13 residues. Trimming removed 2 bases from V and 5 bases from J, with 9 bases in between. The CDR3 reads CASSYGSSETQYF. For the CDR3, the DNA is TGTGCCAGCAGTTACGGGAGTTCGGAGACCCAGTACTTC.

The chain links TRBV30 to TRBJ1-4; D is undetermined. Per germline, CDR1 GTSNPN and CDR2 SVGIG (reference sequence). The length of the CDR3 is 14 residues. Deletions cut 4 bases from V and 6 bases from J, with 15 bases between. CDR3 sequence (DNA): TGTGCCTGGAATTTTGGACTCGGGGATGAAAAACTGTTTTTT. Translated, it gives CAWNFGLGDEKLFF.

The CDR3 DNA sequence: TGTGCCAGCAGCTTGGGGTGGGGATCTGGAAACACCATATATTTT. Residues: CASSLGWGSGNTIYF. J is TRBJ1-3 and V is TRBV5-6; D ambiguous. The germline V gene has CDR1 SGHDT and CDR2 YYEEEE. The CDR3 consists of 15 residues. V gave up 0 bases and J gave up 1 base, with 8 bases separating them.

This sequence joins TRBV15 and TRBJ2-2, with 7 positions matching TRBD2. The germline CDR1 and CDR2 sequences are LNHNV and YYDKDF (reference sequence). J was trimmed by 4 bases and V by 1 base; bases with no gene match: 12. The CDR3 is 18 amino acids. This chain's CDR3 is CATSRGLWASGSTGELFF. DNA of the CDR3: TGTGCCACCAGCAGAGGTCTATGGGCTAGCGGAAGCACCGGGGAGCTGTTTTTT.

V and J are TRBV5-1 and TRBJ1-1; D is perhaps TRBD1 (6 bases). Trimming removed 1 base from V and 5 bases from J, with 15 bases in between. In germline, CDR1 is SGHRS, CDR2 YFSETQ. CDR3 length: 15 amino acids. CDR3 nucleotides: TGCGCCAGCAGCTTGATGGCCACAGGGAGGACTGAAGCTTTCTTT. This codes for CASSLMATGRTEAFF.

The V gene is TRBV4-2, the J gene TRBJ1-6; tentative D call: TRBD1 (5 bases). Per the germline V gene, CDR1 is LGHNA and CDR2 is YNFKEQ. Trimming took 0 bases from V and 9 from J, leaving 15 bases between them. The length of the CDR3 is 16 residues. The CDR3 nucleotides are TGTGCCAGCAGCCAAGATCCAGGGCCGCGGGTTTCACCCCTCCACTTT. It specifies CASSQDPGPRVSPLHF.

CDR3 coding DNA: TGTGCCAGCAGCTTGGGCGGGTATAATTCACCCCTCCACTTT. Protein product: CASSLGGYNSPLHF. The chain is built from TRBV7-3 and TRBJ1-6; D is unclear. The CDR3 extends over 14 amino acids. V dropped 3 bases and J dropped 4 bases, with 7 bases sitting between them. CDR1 and CDR2 from the germline V gene are SGHTA and FQGTGA. Looking up the rest from reference TRBV7-3 and TRBJ1-6 gives the full variable domain: GAGVSQTPSNKVTEKGKYVELRCDPISGHTALYWYRQSLGQGPEFLIYFQGTGAADDSGLPNDRFFAVRPEGSVSTLKIQRTERGDSAVYLCASSLGGYNSPLHFGNGTRLTVT.

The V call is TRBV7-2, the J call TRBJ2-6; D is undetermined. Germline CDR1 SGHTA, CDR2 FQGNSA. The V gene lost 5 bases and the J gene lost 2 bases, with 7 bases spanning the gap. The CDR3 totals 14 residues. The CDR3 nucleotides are TGTGCCAGCAGCCTTCCGCCTGGGGCCAACGTCCTGACTTTC. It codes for CASSLPPGANVLTF.

CDR3 residues: CASSPPGLAGGTDTQYF. CDR3 nucleotides: TGTGCCAGCAGCCCTCCGGGACTAGCGGGAGGCACAGATACGCAGTATTTT. The V call is TRBV9, the J call TRBJ2-3, with TRBD2 matching over 14 bases. J gave up 1 base and V 4 bases, and 5 bases lay outside the gene matches. This CDR3 comprises 17 residues. The germline gives CDR1 SGDLS, CDR2 YYNGEE.

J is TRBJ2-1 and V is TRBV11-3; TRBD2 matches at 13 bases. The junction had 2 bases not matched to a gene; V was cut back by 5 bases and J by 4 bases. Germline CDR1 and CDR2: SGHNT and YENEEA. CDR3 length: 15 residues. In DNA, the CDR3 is TGTGCCAGCAGCCCGACTAGCGGGGGGTACAATGAGCAGTTCTTC. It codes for CASSPTSGGYNEQFF. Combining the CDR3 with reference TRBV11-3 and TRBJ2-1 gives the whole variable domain EAGVVQSPRYKIIEKKQPVAFWCNPISGHNTLYWYLQNLGQGPELLIRYENEEAVDDSQLPKDRFSAERLKGVDSTLKIQPAELGDSAVYLCASSPTSGGYNEQFFGPGTRLTVL.

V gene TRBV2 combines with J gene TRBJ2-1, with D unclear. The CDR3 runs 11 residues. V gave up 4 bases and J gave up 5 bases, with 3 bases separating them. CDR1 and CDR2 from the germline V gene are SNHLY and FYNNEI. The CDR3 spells CASSVDNEQFF. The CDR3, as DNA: TGTGCCAGCAGTGTGGACAATGAGCAGTTCTTC.

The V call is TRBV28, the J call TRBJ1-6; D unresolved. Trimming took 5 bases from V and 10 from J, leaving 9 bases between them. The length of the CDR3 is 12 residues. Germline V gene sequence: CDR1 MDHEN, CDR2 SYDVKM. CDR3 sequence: CASSTMASPLHF. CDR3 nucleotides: TGTGCCAGCAGTACGATGGCCTCACCCCTCCACTTT.

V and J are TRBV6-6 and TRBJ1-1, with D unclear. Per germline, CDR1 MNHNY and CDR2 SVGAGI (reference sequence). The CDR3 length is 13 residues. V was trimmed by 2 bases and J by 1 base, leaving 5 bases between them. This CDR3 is CASSYATNTEAFF. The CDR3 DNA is TGTGCCAGCAGTTACGCCACGAACACTGAAGCTTTCTTT.

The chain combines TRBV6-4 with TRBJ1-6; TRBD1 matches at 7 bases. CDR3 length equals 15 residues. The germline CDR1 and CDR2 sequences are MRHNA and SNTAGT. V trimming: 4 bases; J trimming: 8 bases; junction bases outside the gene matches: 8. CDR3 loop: CASSVEQGRDSPLHF. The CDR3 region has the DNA TGTGCCAGCAGTGTCGAACAGGGGAGAGATTCACCCCTCCACTTT.

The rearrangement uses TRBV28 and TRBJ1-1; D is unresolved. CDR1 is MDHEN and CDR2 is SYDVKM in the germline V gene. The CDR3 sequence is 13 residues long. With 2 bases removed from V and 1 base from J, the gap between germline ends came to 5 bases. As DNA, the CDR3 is TGTGCCAGCAGTTTACACGGGAACACTGAAGCTTTCTTT. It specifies CASSLHGNTEAFF.

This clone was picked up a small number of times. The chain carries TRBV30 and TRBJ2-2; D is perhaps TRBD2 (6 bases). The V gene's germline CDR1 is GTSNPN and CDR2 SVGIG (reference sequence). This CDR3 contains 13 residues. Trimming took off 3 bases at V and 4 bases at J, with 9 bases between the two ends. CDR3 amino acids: CAWRLGGTGELFF. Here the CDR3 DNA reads TGTGCCTGGAGGTTGGGGGGCACCGGGGAGCTGTTTTTT.

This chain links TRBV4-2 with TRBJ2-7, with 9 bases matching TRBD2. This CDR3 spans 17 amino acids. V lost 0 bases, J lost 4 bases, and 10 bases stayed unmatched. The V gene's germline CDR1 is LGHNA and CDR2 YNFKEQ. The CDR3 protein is CASSQDRVVAGVYEQYF. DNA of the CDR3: TGTGCCAGCAGCCAAGATCGTGTAGTAGCGGGAGTATACGAGCAGTACTTC.

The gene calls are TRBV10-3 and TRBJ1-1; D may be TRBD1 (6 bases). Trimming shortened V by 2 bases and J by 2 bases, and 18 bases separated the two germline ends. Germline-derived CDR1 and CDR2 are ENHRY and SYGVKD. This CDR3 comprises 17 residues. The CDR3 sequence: CAISEPSGRTANTEAFF. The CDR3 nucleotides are TGTGCCATCAGTGAGCCGTCTGGTCGGACAGCCAACACTGAAGCTTTCTTT.